Following are 24 T cell receptor beta chains from one sample sequenced in a study of human versus mouse CDR3 diversity and MHC coevolution listed by TCRdb under 2017. The library was obtained by the immunoSEQ multiplex PCR assay. TCRdb re-hosts the immuneACCESS table, in-frame sequences only. Its copies lack some clones; in the studies checked, an unresolved V gene accounts for under half of them, and the cause for the rest is not known. This sample is represented by some 80,000 clones; around 92% of them were singletons. The ten largest account for 0.15% of the sample. Sequenced material: naive CD4+ T cells from blood. This sample's cell subset or site label indicates: CD45RO-negative CD62L-positive naive CD4 T cells. These receptors all come from a person aged 25 to 75 in good health.

This rearrangement joins TRBV2 to TRBJ2-5; D is uncertain. The V gene lost 4 bases and the J gene lost 5 bases, with 14 bases spanning the gap. The germline V gene encodes CDR1 SNHLY and CDR2 FYNNEI. The CDR3 totals 14 residues. This CDR3 reads CASSGQVVLETQYF. CDR3 nucleotide sequence: TGTGCCAGCAGTGGCCAGGTGGTTCTGGAGACCCAGTACTTC.

This chain uses TRBV11-2 with TRBJ2-7; TRBD1 matches at 8 bases. CDR3 length: 17 amino acids. J was trimmed by 3 bases and V by 5 bases; bases with no gene match: 15. Germline CDR1 reads SGHAT; CDR2 reads FQNNGV. CDR3 bases: TGTGCCAGCAGCGATATAGTGAGGGACAGGAACCACTACGAGCAGTACTTC. Protein product: CASSDIVRDRNHYEQYF.

The J gene is TRBJ1-1, the V gene TRBV5-1, with 8 bases matching TRBD1. J was trimmed by 5 bases and V by 4 bases; bases with no gene match: 7. Germline V gives CDR1 SGHRS, CDR2 YFSETQ. The CDR3 runs to 14 residues. The CDR3 nucleotides are TGCGCCAGCAGCAAAGGACAGGGTGGGACTGAAGCTTTCTTT. Protein product: CASSKGQGGTEAFF.

V is TRBV30 and J is TRBJ1-5; no firm D call. The V gene's germline CDR1 is GTSNPN and CDR2 SVGIG (reference sequence). The CDR3 is 14 amino acids. Trimming pared 0 bases from V and 3 bases from J, leaving 9 bases between. This CDR3 reads CAWSVANPNQPQHF. In DNA form, the CDR3 reads TGTGCCTGGAGTGTAGCCAACCCCAATCAGCCCCAGCATTTT. The full variable domain, its missing parts supplied by reference TRBV30 and TRBJ1-5, is SQTIHQWPATLVQPVGSPLSLECTVEGTSNPNLYWYRQAAGRGLQLLFYSVGIGQISSEVPQNLSASRPQDRQFILSSKKLLLSDSGFYLCAWSVANPNQPQHFGDGTRLSIL.

CDR3 nucleotides: TGTGCCAGCAGCCTCGGGGGGTACGAGCAGTACTTC. The encoded protein is CASSLGGYEQYF. V gene TRBV5-6 combines with J gene TRBJ2-7, with 7 bases lining up with TRBD2. Per the germline V gene, CDR1 is SGHDT and CDR2 is YYEEEE. Germline trimming cut 4 bases from V and 4 bases from J; bases unmatched to any gene: 2. The CDR3 length is 12 residues. The full variable domain, its missing parts supplied by reference TRBV5-6 and TRBJ2-7, is DAGVTQSPTHLIKTRGQQVTLRCSPKSGHDTVSWYQQALGQGPQFIFQYYEEEERQRGNFPDRFSGHQFPNYSSELNVNALLLGDSALYLCASSLGGYEQYFGPGTRLTVT.

The V call is TRBV18, the J call TRBJ2-7; D is perhaps TRBD2 (6 bases). Trimming removed 0 bases from V and 2 bases from J, with 8 bases in between. The CDR3 totals 14 residues. CDR1 is KGHSH, CDR2 LQKENI, per germline. DNA of the CDR3: TGTGCCAGCTCACCACCGGAGGGGCCCTACGAGCAGTACTTC. Its translation is CASSPPEGPYEQYF.

The rearrangement joins TRBV5-4 to TRBJ2-3; 10 bases match TRBD2. The CDR3 totals 16 residues. The V gene's germline CDR1 is SGHNT and CDR2 YYREEE (reference sequence). V lost 0 bases to trimming and J lost 6 bases; unmatched junction nucleotides: 7. In DNA, the CDR3 is TGTGCCAGCAGCTTGGAGGAGCGGGGGGGAACCGATACGCAGTATTTT. It translates to CASSLEERGGTDTQYF.

The genes are TRBV5-4 and TRBJ2-3; TRBD1 aligns across 10 bases. Germline assignment: CDR1 SGHNT and CDR2 YYREEE (reference sequence). The CDR3 consists of 15 residues. The ends lost 4 bases at V and 5 bases at J; junction bases unmatched: 7. The CDR3 reads CASSLLGQGRDTQYF. CDR3 nucleotides: TGTGCCAGCAGCCTCCTGGGACAGGGGCGAGATACGCAGTATTTT.

The gene calls are TRBV19 and TRBJ2-2; D remains unclear. V dropped 7 bases and J dropped 4 bases, with 16 bases sitting between them. In germline, CDR1 is LNHDA, CDR2 SQIVND (reference sequence). The CDR3 totals 15 residues. The CDR3 DNA is TGTGCCAGTACGATTCAGGCGCTGGGCACCGGGGAGCTGTTTTTT. Translation gives CASTIQALGTGELFF.

The chain carries TRBV27 and TRBJ2-7; D is unclear. The CDR3 is 15 residues long. V lost 0 bases and J lost 3, with 12 bases in between. Germline V gene sequence: CDR1 MNHEY, CDR2 SMNVEV (reference sequence). CDR3 bases: TGTGCCAGCAGTTTATCGAGGAGCGACCGCTACGAGCAGTACTTC. Protein: CASSLSRSDRYEQYF.

The rearrangement uses TRBV28 and TRBJ2-7; 7 bases fit TRBD2. The CDR3 length is 16 residues. V lost 0 bases to trimming and J lost 5 bases; unmatched junction nucleotides: 10. Germline values: CDR1 MDHEN, CDR2 SYDVKM. The chain's CDR3 is CASSLWPGGTGNEQYF. In DNA form, the CDR3 reads TGTGCCAGCAGTTTATGGCCGGGGGGAACGGGTAACGAGCAGTACTTC.

V is TRBV7-9 and J is TRBJ1-1; 8 positions match TRBD1. Germline CDR1 reads SEHNR; CDR2 reads FQNEAQ (reference sequence). This CDR3 contains 15 residues. The trim removed 3 bases at V and 6 bases at J, leaving 9 bases unmatched. In DNA, the CDR3 is TGTGCCAGCAGCTTTATTAGGACAGGGATCCCTGAAGCTTTCTTT. Its translation: CASSFIRTGIPEAFF.

The sample holds a few counts of this clone. This sequence joins TRBV19 and TRBJ1-4, with no clear D. V lost 2 bases and J lost 7, with 14 bases in between. The CDR3 has 15 amino acids. CDR1 and CDR2 (germline): LNHDA, SQIVND (reference sequence). The CDR3 here is CASSIRGPFGEKLFF. CDR3 sequence (DNA): TGTGCCAGTAGTATAAGAGGGCCTTTTGGTGAAAAACTGTTTTTT.

This clone was observed a few times. The V gene is TRBV21-1, the J gene TRBJ1-3. TRBV21-1 is designated a pseudogene. This CDR3 is built from 15 residues. CDR3: CASSPRDHSGNTIYF. CDR3 DNA sequence: TGTGCCAGCAGCCCCCGGGATCACTCTGGAAACACCATATATTTT.

This chain joins TRBV7-9 and TRBJ1-5; D not certain. With 1 base removed from V and 9 bases from J, the gap between germline ends came to 7 bases. CDR1 SEHNR and CDR2 FQNEAQ come from the germline V gene (reference sequence). The CDR3 contains 12 residues. The CDR3 bases are TGTGCCAGCAGCTTAGACCGGGGGCCCCAGCATTTT. This codes for CASSLDRGPQHF.

The chain couples TRBV10-3 to TRBJ2-5, with D perhaps TRBD1 (5 bases). Judging by the DNA end, TRBJ2-7 fits better; the J call may be wrong. Germline CDR1 reads ENHRY; CDR2 reads SYGVKD. The CDR3 is 13 amino acids. The CDR3 here is CAISELDISEQYF. For the CDR3, the DNA is TGTGCCATCAGTGAGTTGGACATATCCGAGCAGTACTTC.

The chain is built from TRBV19 and TRBJ1-5; no clear D. The ends were cut back, 5 bases at V and 3 bases at J, with 11 bases in the middle. CDR3 length: 14 amino acids. Germline assignment: CDR1 LNHDA and CDR2 SQIVND (reference sequence). CDR3 in amino acids: CASSLREPNQPQHF. The CDR3 DNA reads as TGTGCCAGTAGTCTCCGGGAGCCCAATCAGCCCCAGCATTTT. Full variable domain (remainder filled in from reference TRBV19 and TRBJ1-5): DGGITQSPKYLFRKEGQNVTLSCEQNLNHDAMYWYRQDPGQGLRLIYYSQIVNDFQKGDIAEGYSVSREKKESFPLTVTSAQKNPTAFYLCASSLREPNQPQHFGDGTRLSIL.

The CDR3 DNA follows: TGTGCCAGCAGCGTAGCGGGGGGAGTCACCGGGGAGCTGTTTTTT. As protein: CASSVAGGVTGELFF. The gene calls are TRBV9 and TRBJ2-2; 7 bases agree with TRBD2. Germline CDR1 SGDLS, CDR2 YYNGEE. The junction had 3 bases not matched to a gene; V was cut back by 0 bases and J by 4 bases. This CDR3 region has 15 residues.

CDR3 in amino acids: CASSEAYQFTDTQYF. The CDR3 region has the DNA TGTGCCAGCAGTGAAGCCTACCAATTCACAGATACGCAGTATTTT. The chain recombines TRBV2 with TRBJ2-3; D uncertain. Germline CDR1 is SNHLY and CDR2 is FYNNEI. Trimming left V 0 bases short and J 2 bases short, with 9 bases between. This CDR3 comprises 15 residues.

This clone appeared a single time. This chain joins TRBV5-1 and TRBJ2-7; a weak D match, TRBD2 (5 bases). V was clipped by 3 bases and J by 4 bases, with 14 bases between them. CDR1 and CDR2 (germline): SGHRS, YFSETQ. The CDR3 is 14 residues long. Here the CDR3 reads CASSYMTGSYEQYF. Here the CDR3 DNA reads TGCGCCAGCAGCTACATGACGGGAAGTTACGAGCAGTACTTC.

The chain combines TRBV7-9 with TRBJ1-2, with D possibly matching TRBD1 (5 bases). This CDR3 has 13 amino acids. V lost 3 bases and J lost 4, with 9 bases in between. The germline V gene has CDR1 SEHNR and CDR2 FQNEAQ (reference sequence). CDR3 amino acids: CASSFRQSYGYTF. CDR3 DNA: TGTGCCAGCAGCTTTCGACAGAGCTATGGCTACACCTTC.

The rearrangement joins TRBV27 to TRBJ1-6; D uncertain. The CDR3 is made up of 15 amino acids. The germline gives CDR1 MNHEY, CDR2 SMNVEV (reference sequence). Trimming stripped 3 bases from V and 5 bases from J, with 11 bases between. CDR3 sequence reads: CASSFGVGNNSPLHF. CDR3 nucleotide sequence: TGTGCCAGCAGTTTCGGGGTTGGGAATAATTCACCCCTCCACTTT.

The chain has TRBV6-5 and TRBJ2-7; 8 positions match TRBD1. The CDR3 contains 15 residues. Germline V CDR1 and CDR2: MNHEY, SVGAGI. Germline trimming cut 6 bases from V and 2 bases from J; bases unmatched to any gene: 9. This CDR3 is CASSPTGAGTYEQYF. The CDR3 DNA reads TGTGCCAGCAGCCCGACAGGGGCTGGAACCTACGAGCAGTACTTC.

This chain links TRBV2 with TRBJ1-1; weak D call: TRBD1 (6 bases). In germline, CDR1 is SNHLY, CDR2 FYNNEI. The CDR3 totals 14 residues. V dropped 7 bases and J dropped 3 bases, with 15 bases sitting between them. CDR3 in DNA: TGTGCCAGCATCCTAGGGGGGGCGGACACTGAAGCTTTCTTT. Translated: CASILGGADTEAFF.